This TCR beta chain emerged from a study of early T cells in non-severe SARS-CoV-2 infection. Study as a whole: The sequenced material was bulk RNA from unsorted whole blood, and its chains were unpaired.

This clonotype appeared a few times. Its specificity is not known. Unique molecular identifiers were attached to individual cDNA molecules. MiXCR was run by TCRdb on the 5' RACE reads, yielding one entry per CDR3 protein. The sample holds over 95,000 distinct CDR3 sequences, approximately 15% seen once. Germline V lookup: CDR1 SGHTA, CDR2 FQGNSA. Trimming took 5 bases from V and 6 from J; bases not matched to a gene: 13. The CDR3 sequence is 16 residues long. The study's findings and limits: Comparison of clonotypes with VDJdb favored anti-spike CD8 responses while missing private and CD4 specificities.

The sequencing input was whole blood. The chain recombines TRBV7-2 with TRBJ1-5, with 7 bases matching TRBD1. The TCR comes from an adult who was a healthcare worker with PCR-confirmed SARS-CoV-2 infection or an uninfected control (not recorded which). The CDR3 spells CASSPGRQGGSQPQHF. In DNA form, the CDR3 reads TGTGCCAGCAGCCCTGGTAGGCAGGGGGGCAGTCAGCCCCAGCATTTT. Full variable domain (remainder filled in from reference TRBV7-2 and TRBJ1-5): GAGVSQSPSNKVTEKGKDVELRCDPISGHTALYWYRQSLGQGLEFLIYFQGNSAPDKSGLPSDRFSAERTGGSVSTLTIQRTQQEDSAVYLCASSPGRQGGSQPQHFGDGTRLSIL.